A selection of T cell receptor beta chains follows, all from one sample in a study of T-cell memory formation after mild COVID-19. TCRdb redid the calling of the 5' RACE reads with MiXCR, one entry per CDR3 protein. Here the sample spans approximately 260,000 distinct CDR3 sequences, around 15% being singletons. Sequenced material: PBMCs or a T cell subset sorted from them (not recorded which). The receptors were sampled from a man younger than 35 who had mild COVID-19 (a few samples of this study predate the infection). Cell type and time point are not known. The CDR3 runs from the conserved cysteine through the conserved F or W. The D gene is left open where the match is weak. Some rows have no size entry. The others give once, few or many, or a class for an expanded clone.

CDR3nt,CDR3aa,j_gene,v_gene,d_gene,abundance
TGCGCCAGCAGTCAATCCCGGGATAGCAATCAGCCCCAGCATTTT,CASSQSRDSNQPQHF,TRBJ1-5,TRBV23-1,.,.
TGTGCCAGCAGCAGTACACCGGGACCCTTACCCCAGTTCTTC,CASSSTPGPLPQFF,TRBJ2-1,TRBV7-2,.,.
TGCGCCAGAAGAGCCGACGGTGATGGCAATCAGCCCCAGCATTTT,CARRADGDGNQPQHF,TRBJ1-5,TRBV5-1,.,once
TGCAGTGCCCACCTCCAGCGGGGGGTGAGGTACAATGAGCAGTTCTTC,CSAHLQRGVRYNEQFF,TRBJ2-1,TRBV20-1,TRBD2,.
TGCGCCAGAGACAGAGACTACGAGCAGTACTTC,CARDRDYEQYF,TRBJ2-7,TRBV10-1,.,few
TGCGCCAGCAGCTTAAGGGGAACTTATTCGCAGTATTTT,CASSLRGTYSQYF,TRBJ2-3,TRBV5-1,.,few
TGTGCCAGCAGTTTAAGTACAGGCCACATGGAGACCCAGTACTTC,CASSLSTGHMETQYF,TRBJ2-5,TRBV12-3/TRBV12-4,.,.
TGTGCCAGCAGCCCCAGCGGCCGGGATCAGCCCCAGCATTTT,CASSPSGRDQPQHF,TRBJ1-5,TRBV14,.,few
TGTGCCATCAGTGAGACAATGAACAGGGGGAGTAATTCACCCCTCCACTTT,CAISETMNRGSNSPLHF,TRBJ1-6,TRBV10-3,TRBD1,.
TGCGCCAGCAGCTTGGGGGGCCAGGTAGATACGCAGTATTTT,CASSLGGQVDTQYF,TRBJ2-3,TRBV5-1,.,.
TGTGCCAGCAGCTTGGGGGGCAGGGAGTCGTTGGAGACCCAGTACTTC,CASSLGGRESLETQYF,TRBJ2-5,TRBV5-4,.,few
TGCGCCAGCAGCCAAGGGGAGTACTACGAGCAGTACTTC,CASSQGEYYEQYF,TRBJ2-7,TRBV4-1,.,many
TGTGCCAGCAGCAATAGGGGAGGGACGCTGAACACTGAAGCTTTCTTT,CASSNRGGTLNTEAFF,TRBJ1-1,TRBV7-2,.,few
TGCGCCAGCAGCCCGAGGGGGCGATTCCAAGAGACCCAGTACTTC,CASSPRGRFQETQYF,TRBJ2-5,TRBV4-1,TRBD1,few
TGCGCCAGCAGTCTTCTTATTCCGGGACGTCAGTTCTTC,CASSLLIPGRQFF,TRBJ2-1,TRBV4-1,.,.
TGCAGTGCTAGGGGGGACAGGGGGCGGCAAGAGACCCAGTACTTC,CSARGDRGRQETQYF,TRBJ2-5,TRBV20-1,TRBD1,few
TGTGCCAGCAGCCAAGTTGGTTACACTGAAGCTTTCTTT,CASSQVGYTEAFF,TRBJ1-1,TRBV3-1,.,few
TGCGCCAGCAGCCAAGAAGATGGTGGGAACACTGAAGCTTTCTTT,CASSQEDGGNTEAFF,TRBJ1-1,TRBV4-1,.,many
TGTGCCAGCAGCTTAACGGGCAGGGGGAACACTGAAGCTTTCTTT,CASSLTGRGNTEAFF,TRBJ1-1,TRBV7-3,.,.
TGCGCCAGCAGCTTCGGACTGATTCTACGAGGGGACTATGGCTACACCTTC,CASSFGLILRGDYGYTF,TRBJ1-2,TRBV5-1,.,few
TGTGCCAGTAGTATCCGGGGTGTTAATACCGGGGAGCTGTTTTTT,CASSIRGVNTGELFF,TRBJ2-2,TRBV19,.,few
TGTGCCACCAGCAGCCGGGGTATGGATAATTCACCCCTCCACTTT,CATSSRGMDNSPLHF,TRBJ1-6,TRBV15,.,.
TGTGCCAGCCCCAGGGGGGAGAACTATGGCTACACCTTC,CASPRGENYGYTF,TRBJ1-2,TRBV21-1,.,few
TGTGCCAGCAGCGTTAGCGGGGGGGCCGCAGATACGCAGTATTTT,CASSVSGGAADTQYF,TRBJ2-3,TRBV9,TRBD2,.
TGTGCCAGCAGTGTCCAAGTTCAACAGCCCCAGCATTTT,CASSVQVQQPQHF,TRBJ1-5,TRBV12-3/TRBV12-4,.,few
TGTGCCAGCAGTCCGGACGGTGCTCGAGACATTCAGTACTTC,CASSPDGARDIQYF,TRBJ2-4,TRBV6-2/TRBV6-3,.,.
TGTGCCAGCAGCCCCCTGACTAGCGGGCCCCACACAGATACGCAGTATTTT,CASSPLTSGPHTDTQYF,TRBJ2-3,TRBV7-7,TRBD2,.
TGTGCCAGCAGCTTAAGAGTGAGCACAGATACGCAGTATTTT,CASSLRVSTDTQYF,TRBJ2-3,TRBV7-2,.,few
TGTGCCAGCAGCTGGCGGGACAGATCCACCGGGGAGCTGTTTTTT,CASSWRDRSTGELFF,TRBJ2-2,TRBV7-6,.,once
TGTGCCAGCAGCCAAGACGCCGGGACGACCACAGATACGCAGTATTTT,CASSQDAGTTTDTQYF,TRBJ2-3,TRBV4-2,.,.
TGTGCCAGCAGTTTAGACAGGGGTAGCAATCAGCCCCAGCATTTT,CASSLDRGSNQPQHF,TRBJ1-5,TRBV12-3/TRBV12-4,TRBD1,many
TGTGCCATCAGTGACGGGAACTATGGCTACACCTTC,CAISDGNYGYTF,TRBJ1-2,TRBV10-3,.,.
TGTGCCACCAGTGACTCTCGACATGGCTACACCTTC,CATSDSRHGYTF,TRBJ1-2,TRBV24-1,.,.
TGTGCCAGTAGTTCGGCAGACGGCCTGGGGGGCTACACCTTC,CASSSADGLGGYTF,TRBJ1-2,TRBV19,.,many
TGTGCCAGCTGGACGACAGCAGCAAAGACCCAGTACTTC,CASWTTAAKTQYF,TRBJ2-5,TRBV6-5,.,few
TGCAGTGCTAGTTCGGGGTTGGATCAGCCCCAGCATTTT,CSASSGLDQPQHF,TRBJ1-5,TRBV20-1,.,many
TGTGCCAGCAGCCAAGGGAAAACTGGAAACACCATATATTTT,CASSQGKTGNTIYF,TRBJ1-3,TRBV7-2,.,few
TGTGCCAGCAGTCGCACTAGCGGAGCGAACACCGGGGAGCTGTTTTTT,CASSRTSGANTGELFF,TRBJ2-2,TRBV2,TRBD2,medium-sized
TGTGCCAGCAGACGGAGTGCGCGGACCTCTGGAAACACCATATATTTT,CASRRSARTSGNTIYF,TRBJ1-3,TRBV2,.,.
TGTGCCAGCAGTTCCCGGACTTCCATATGGGAGGAGCAGTACTTC,CASSSRTSIWEEQYF,TRBJ2-7,TRBV6-2/TRBV6-3,.,.
TGTGCCAGCAGCCTACACGGGGGCGCCTCCCTCGAGAAAGCTTTCTTT,CASSLHGGASLEKAFF,TRBJ1-1,TRBV12-3/TRBV12-4,.,.
TGTGCCATCAGTCGACAGCAGAACACTGAAGCTTTCTTT,CAISRQQNTEAFF,TRBJ1-1,TRBV10-3,.,.